The source of this T cell receptor beta chain is a study of T cells expressing NK-cell markers. TCRdb reprocessed the 5' RACE reads and reports one entry per CDR3 protein, with no DNA. The sample has 550,000 to 600,000 distinct CDR3 sequences, and its top ten clones hold around 3.3%. The germline V gene encodes CDR1 LNHDA and CDR2 SQIVND (reference sequence). The CDR3 is 14 residues long. The rearrangement joins TRBV19 to TRBJ2-3; TCRdb names TRBD1, which stays unverified in the absence of DNA. The sequence was obtained from a man between 18 and 29 years old in good health. Specimen: blood T cells: a sorted CD56 or NKG2C T cell subset, CD4+ or CD8+ T cells, or bulk PBMC T cells (not recorded which). CDR3 region: CASTPGQNTDTQYF.